This T cell receptor beta chain emerged from a study of beta chain features in type 1 diabetes. Study as a whole: Investigators examined 107,917,701 sorted cells across all samples.

Expressed TCRB transcripts were sequenced because the entire RNA isolate underwent reverse transcription. Some clones are missing from TCRdb's copy, which holds only in-frame ones; the method was immunoSEQ multiplex PCR. The table has under 900,000 clones, 17% seen once. Each sorted population was over 95% pure. This clone showed up just a few times. Trimming left V 4 bases short and J 5 bases short, with 9 bases between. Looked up from germline, CDR1 is MNHNS and CDR2 is SASEGT. The CDR3 length is 13 residues. This TCR was recovered from a woman under 30 in good health. The chain employs TRBV6-1 and TRBJ1-5; D gene uncertain. The sample consisted of naive CD4+ T cells from blood. The CDR3 DNA follows: TGTGCCAGCAGTGGGGCGGTCGATCAGCCCCAGCATTTT. It yields the protein CASSGAVDQPQHF.